The 20 T cell receptor beta chains listed next were all sequenced from one sample in a study of blood T cell repertoires in COVID-19. Libraries were prepared by immunoSEQ multiplex PCR; TCRdb keeps only in-frame clonotypes and omits some of them. The sample contains 55,000 or so clones, 87% of which appear only once. Sequencing was performed on peripheral blood. These receptor sequences come from a man in his forties with COVID-19, enrolled during active disease.

This sequence joins TRBV28 and TRBJ1-1; the match to TRBD1 covers 9 bases. This CDR3 has 14 residues. Looked up from germline, CDR1 is MDHEN and CDR2 is SYDVKM. V shed 7 bases and J 3 bases; nucleotides not matched to a gene: 6. This CDR3 reads CASTLGQGHTEAFF. CDR3 sequence (DNA): TGTGCCAGCACGTTGGGACAGGGCCACACTGAAGCTTTCTTT.

This chain connects TRBV2 to TRBJ2-7; weak D call: TRBD1 (5 bases). There are 12 residues in the CDR3. The germline V and J ends were trimmed by 11 bases and 0 bases, with 11 bases remaining between them. Germline V gene sequence: CDR1 SNHLY, CDR2 FYNNEI. The CDR3 DNA is TGTGCCGGGGCGCGGTACTCCTACGAGCAGTACTTC. Translation gives CAGARYSYEQYF.

The table lists this clone with a few counts. Here the CDR3 DNA reads TGTGCCAGCAGTAGGGACTCGAACACCGGGGAGCTGTTTTTT. It encodes CASSRDSNTGELFF. This chain uses TRBV9 with TRBJ2-2, with D possibly matching TRBD2 (6 bases). CDR3 size: 14 residues. Germline values: CDR1 SGDLS, CDR2 YYNGEE. The V end was cut by 5 bases, the J end by 0 bases, with 8 bases between.

J is TRBJ2-7 and V is TRBV7-8, with D perhaps matching TRBD2 (7 bases). Germline values: CDR1 SGHVS, CDR2 FQNEAQ. The CDR3 totals 15 residues. V was clipped by 7 bases and J by 2 bases, with 18 bases between them. CDR3 loop: CASTEGGALTYEQYF. The CDR3 bases are TGTGCCAGCACCGAAGGGGGGGCCCTGACCTACGAGCAGTACTTC.

V usage is TRBV5-1 and J usage is TRBJ2-1; 8 bases agree with TRBD1. The ends lost 7 bases at V and 7 bases at J; junction bases unmatched: 7. This CDR3 spans 13 amino acids. Germline CDR1 is SGHRS and CDR2 is YFSETQ. The chain's CDR3 is CASGTGFGNEQFF. CDR3 in DNA: TGCGCCAGCGGGACAGGTTTTGGTAATGAGCAGTTCTTC.

This chain uses TRBV5-1 with TRBJ2-2; 11 bases are shared with TRBD1. The J segment lost 9 bases and the V segment lost 3 bases, leaving 13 bases of the junction unmatched. The V gene's germline CDR1 is SGHRS and CDR2 YFSETQ. The CDR3 spans 17 residues. In DNA, the CDR3 is TGCGCCAGCAGCTCAGGACAGGGGGCGGTTAGTAGTAGGGAGCTGTTTTTT. Translating it yields CASSSGQGAVSSRELFF.

There are a few counts of this clone. J is TRBJ1-5 and V is TRBV11-2; 10 bases are shared with TRBD1. From germline, CDR1 is SGHAT and CDR2 FQNNGV. V shed 5 bases and J 6 bases; nucleotides not matched to a gene: 7. This CDR3 is 15 amino acids long. The CDR3 spells CASSIGQGGTQPQHF. Written as DNA, the CDR3 is TGTGCCAGCAGCATCGGACAGGGGGGAACTCAGCCCCAGCATTTT.

The chain is built from TRBV30 and TRBJ1-1; D is perhaps TRBD1 (5 bases). Between the trimmed V and J ends, which lost 1 base and 0 bases, there was a span of 21 bases. CDR1 GTSNPN and CDR2 SVGIG come from the germline V gene (reference sequence). The CDR3 consists of 18 residues. Written as DNA, the CDR3 is TGTGCCTGGAGTGGGCAGGGCAACCTTGGGGAATTGAACACTGAAGCTTTCTTT. Encoded protein: CAWSGQGNLGELNTEAFF.

This chain uses TRBV28 with TRBJ1-2, with D tentatively TRBD1 (5 bases). The CDR3 covers 14 residues. V was shortened by 1 base and J by 3 bases, with 9 bases between the two germline ends. The germline V gene encodes CDR1 MDHEN and CDR2 SYDVKM. The CDR3 DNA sequence: TGTGCCAGCAGTTTATTTCAGGGTGACTATGGCTACACCTTC. It is translated as CASSLFQGDYGYTF.

The chain has TRBV5-1 and TRBJ2-3; 12 bases line up with TRBD2. This CDR3 spans 17 amino acids. J gave up 6 bases and V 0 bases, and 8 bases lay outside the gene matches. Germline CDR1 reads SGHRS; CDR2 reads YFSETQ. CDR3 protein: CASSLASLAGGLDTQYF. As DNA, the CDR3 is TGCGCCAGCAGCTTGGCCAGTCTAGCGGGGGGGCTCGATACGCAGTATTTT.

This clone was observed a handful of times. The rearrangement links TRBV7-9 to TRBJ2-7, with D perhaps matching TRBD2 (6 bases). From germline, CDR1 is SEHNR and CDR2 FQNEAQ (reference sequence). The V end was cut by 5 bases, the J end by 8 bases, with 16 bases between. The CDR3 loop spans 13 amino acids. The CDR3 DNA follows: TGTGCCAGCAGCCTTCCGGGACTCCCTAAGCAGTACTTC. This translates into CASSLPGLPKQYF. Combining the CDR3 with reference TRBV7-9 and TRBJ2-7 gives the whole variable domain DTGVSQNPRHKITKRGQNVTFRCDPISEHNRLYWYRQTLGQGPEFLTYFQNEAQLEKSRLLSDRFSAERPKGSFSTLEIQRTEQGDSAMYLCASSLPGLPKQYFGPGTRLTVT.

The chain recombines TRBV28 with TRBJ2-5; 7 nucleotides line up with TRBD2. Per the germline V gene, CDR1 is MDHEN and CDR2 is SYDVKM. The CDR3 spans 15 residues. The V gene end was trimmed by 6 bases and the J gene end by 5 bases; junction bases not matched to a gene: 12. The CDR3 loop is CASSLVGGLGETQYF. The CDR3 DNA reads TGTGCCAGCAGCCTCGTCGGGGGGTTGGGGGAGACCCAGTACTTC.

This clone was observed a handful of times. The chain is built from TRBV28 and TRBJ1-1; D uncertain. CDR1 MDHEN and CDR2 SYDVKM come from the germline V gene. The CDR3 runs 14 residues. V shed 8 bases and J shed 8 bases, with 21 bases lying between them. DNA for the CDR3: TGTGCCAGCGCCCTTCAGGACTACAAATGGGAAGCTTTCTTT. Protein product: CASALQDYKWEAFF.

V and J are TRBV28 and TRBJ1-3, with 7 bases aligning to TRBD1. The CDR3 totals 15 residues. With 4 bases clipped from V and 1 base from J, the junction kept 4 bases outside the gene matches. Germline CDR1 reads MDHEN; CDR2 reads SYDVKM. Here the CDR3 DNA reads TGTGCCAGCAGTTCAGACAGGGAATCTGGAAACACCATATATTTT. It translates to CASSSDRESGNTIYF.

DNA of the CDR3: TGCGCCAGCAGCCAAGGTGGCTTCTCCGCGAACACCGGGGAGCTGTTTTTT. Its protein product is CASSQGGFSANTGELFF. V is TRBV4-1 and J is TRBJ2-2; no reliable D call. Germline lookup yields CDR1 MGHRA and CDR2 YSYEKL. There are 17 residues in the CDR3. V was shortened by 1 base and J by 0 bases, with 12 bases between the two germline ends.

This chain links TRBV5-5 with TRBJ1-6; tentative D call: TRBD1 (6 bases). Trimming took off 7 bases at V and 10 bases at J, with 15 bases between the two ends. Per the germline V gene, CDR1 is SGHKS and CDR2 is YYEKEE (reference sequence). This CDR3 is built from 13 residues. The CDR3 loop is CASGGAVSSPLHF. CDR3 DNA: TGTGCCAGCGGGGGGGCGGTGAGCTCACCCCTCCACTTT. Filled out from reference TRBV5-5 and TRBJ1-6, the complete variable domain reads DAGVTQSPTHLIKTRGQQVTLRCSPISGHKSVSWYQQVLGQGPQFIFQYYEKEERGRGNFPDRFSARQFPNYSSELNVNALLLGDSALYLCASGGAVSSPLHFGNGTRLTVT.

A few counts support this clone. The V gene is TRBV7-8, the J gene TRBJ1-5; D not certain. Germline CDR1 reads SGHVS; CDR2 reads FQNEAQ. The V and J ends lost 1 base and 0 bases respectively, with 7 bases between them. This CDR3 spans 15 amino acids. The CDR3 spells CASSLGLNSNQPQHF. The CDR3 nucleotides are TGTGCCAGCAGCTTAGGACTGAATAGCAATCAGCCCCAGCATTTT.

The genes are TRBV11-2 and TRBJ2-7, with a weak D call TRBD2 (6 bases). The CDR3 has 15 residues. V dropped 5 bases and J dropped 1 base, with 15 bases sitting between them. Germline V gene data show CDR1 as SGHAT and CDR2 as FQNNGV. CDR3 protein: CASSPLREWSYEQYF. CDR3 sequence (DNA): TGTGCCAGCAGCCCCCTCCGGGAGTGGTCCTACGAGCAGTACTTC.

The rearrangement joins TRBV7-8 to TRBJ2-3; D gene ambiguous. Germline V gene sequence: CDR1 SGHVS, CDR2 FQNEAQ. V dropped 6 bases and J dropped 1 base, with 14 bases sitting between them. This CDR3 is 15 amino acids long. The DNA of the CDR3 is TGTGCCAGCAGTATGGCCCCGACACGCACAGATACGCAGTATTTT. It specifies CASSMAPTRTDTQYF.

The CDR3 sequence is CASSLDRGVAFF. The CDR3 region has the DNA TGTGCCAGCAGTTTAGACCGGGGTGTAGCTTTCTTT. The chain combines TRBV12-3 or TRBV12-4 with TRBJ1-1, with D unclear. CDR3 length equals 12 residues. V lost 1 base and J 10 bases, leaving 10 bases between the germline ends.